This T cell receptor beta chain comes out of a study of T cell responses to AZD1222 COVID-19 vaccine (dated by TCRdb to about 2021). For the wider study: A total of 233 trial participants underwent TCR sequencing, of whom 207 had received two doses of AZD1222 and approximately 26 had received two doses of the MenACWY control vaccine. Trial participants were enrolled by age into 18-55, 56-69 and 70-plus year subgroups, with around 140, 26 and 57 TCR-sequenced participants respectively.

The CDR3 regions of human TCRbeta chains were analyzed by immunosequencing. The study's own analysis went as follows. TCRs in the repertoires were compared against a reference library of SARS-CoV-2-specific TCRs that had been generated with the MIRA antigen-specificity platform. Breadth was defined as the fraction of unique TCRs that were SARS-CoV-2-associated. Depth was defined as the fraction of total T cells that were SARS-CoV-2-associated. Using the MIRA data, each spike-specific TCR was mapped to the spike region that the TCR reacts to and placed in a CD4 or CD8 class. Log10-transformed breadth and depth values were compared by one-way ANOVA with Sidak's multiple comparisons tests. Here the immuneACCESS table is served through TCRdb, limited to in-frame sequences with V and J called. Missing clones are a known gap in these copies; in checked studies unresolved V genes cover under half, and the rest lacks a known reason. V and J calls and clone size are copied from that table; D and trimming were computed from the DNA. For this sample there are under 150,000 clones; roughly 93% appear just once. Of the sample, roughly 1.5% is held by the ten largest clones.

CDR1 and CDR2 are read off the germline V gene (reference sequence) as MNHNY and SVGAGI. V is cut by 4 bases and J by 5 bases, and the space between the germline ends is 14 bases. CDR3 length: 15 amino acids, cysteine to phenylalanine. The only DNA kept is the CDR3, 45 bases in frame from the first base. The time point tag for this specimen amounts to: about 28 days (+/-7) after the second vaccine dose. AZD1222 recipients with second doses at about 4 weeks or about 12 weeks were pooled, because spike-specific TCR depth and breadth did not differ between schedules. The vaccinee samples were drawn from two UK trials, COV001 and COV002, one of which was a single-blind randomized controlled phase 2/3 trial testing AZD1222 (ChAdOx1 nCoV-19) in healthy adults. For TCRbeta chain sequencing, PBMC samples were collected from trial participants at day 0 and at day 28 after the second dose. As concerns this clone: Its binding antigen is unknown. Base qualities are missing; no much larger clone stands one base away.

General conclusions and limits of the study: Only a handful of AZD1222 recipients were SARS-CoV-2 seropositive at baseline, limiting conclusions about previously exposed vaccinees. Epitopes outside the regions mutated in the B.1.351 and B.1.1.7 variants were reportedly recognized by nearly half of the unique spike-specific TCRs. A significant rise in spike-specific TCR breadth and depth was observed after two AZD1222 doses relative to day 0 and relative to MenACWY recipients. CD4 TCRs associated with the vaccine covered the entire spike protein, and the dominant responses were in regions 160-218 and 743-854. Most participants were white British and females outnumbered males, and the authors suggested that clonal diversity may have been underestimated. In the small 56-69-year group, the increase in depth fell short of significance, most likely because of low power. Because no samples from the day 14 peak response were available, repertoires could be characterized only after the peak T cell response.

This clonotype was obtained from an adult who received the AZD1222 COVID-19 vaccine. The sequence is built from TRBV6-6 and TRBJ1-4, with a tentative D gene TRBD1 over 5 matching bases. The sample here was peripheral blood, taken 28 days after the second AZD1222 dose. The sequenced DNA is TGTGCCAGCAGTTCCGGAGGGGACTACAATGAAAAACTGTTTTTT. Its amino acids are CASSSGGDYNEKLFF.